The 13 T cell receptor beta chains listed next were all sequenced from one sample in a study of a mutant IDH1 vaccine in newly diagnosed glioma. Time point defined: week 23, last vaccination. Vaccination used 300 ug of mutant IDH1 20-mer peptide per dose, with topical imiquimod. Antigens for these TCRs are unknown. Assay: immunoSEQ multiplex PCR; the TCRdb copy retains only in-frame clones and omits some. Of approximately 81,000 clones in the sample, approximately 85% were seen once. The source material was PBMCs, sampled from a glioma patient whose treatment included an IDH1 peptide vaccine. These receptors were taken from a man aged 30-40 years with glioma. Some clones in this sample may be carry-over from other donors' samples.

The chain couples TRBV5-4 to TRBJ2-7, with TRBD2 as a possible D gene (5 bases). The CDR3 has 16 residues. Germline V gene data show CDR1 as SGHNT and CDR2 as YYREEE (reference sequence). Deletions cut 0 bases from V and 0 bases from J, with 13 bases between. CDR3 DNA: TGTGCCAGCAGCTTGGATACGGGGAGAAGCTCCTACGAGCAGTACTTC. This sequence encodes CASSLDTGRSSYEQYF.

CDR3 DNA: TGCGCCAGCAAAGGTTTAGGGGGGCAGTTCTTC. Translation gives CASKGLGGQFF. The V and J genes are TRBV10-1 and TRBJ2-1; the D gene is possibly TRBD1 (6 bases). Per the germline V gene, CDR1 is WNHNN and CDR2 is SYGVQD (reference sequence). This CDR3 comprises 11 residues. Deletions cut 7 bases from V and 12 bases from J, with 13 bases between.

This rearrangement joins TRBV27 to TRBJ2-2; 8 bases line up with TRBD1. The length of the CDR3 is 15 residues. Germline V gene lookup returns CDR1 MNHEY and CDR2 SMNVEV (reference sequence). With V trimmed by 6 bases and J by 2 bases, 5 bases remained unmatched. The CDR3 region is CASRMTGANTGELFF. The CDR3 coding sequence is TGTGCCAGCAGGATGACAGGGGCCAACACCGGGGAGCTGTTTTTT.

The chain uses TRBV23-1 and TRBJ2-2; D is unresolved. TRBV23-1 is an open reading frame whose function is uncertain. The CDR3 covers 17 residues. V was cut by 3 bases and J by 0 bases, with 14 bases left in between. The CDR3 DNA reads TGCGCCAGCAGTCACCCCGAGTATATCACGAACACCGGGGAGCTGTTTTTT. Its translation is CASSHPEYITNTGELFF.

About this clone: A read error may produce the germline difference seen at one junction end. Other nucleotide sequences in the sample specify the same CDR3. V and J are TRBV5-4 and TRBJ1-2; no clear D. The germline gives CDR1 SGHNT, CDR2 YYREEE (reference sequence). The CDR3 spans 12 residues. The CDR3: CASSGVNYGYTF. In nucleotides, the CDR3 is TGCGCCAGCAGCGGGGTTAACTATGGCTACACCTTC.

The chain has TRBV2 and TRBJ2-5; D is perhaps TRBD1 (6 bases). The better agreement between TRBJ2-7 and the DNA end casts doubt on the J call. The CDR3 covers 11 residues. Germline V lookup: CDR1 SNHLY, CDR2 FYNNEI. CDR3 loop: CASRQGYEQYF. The CDR3 bases are TGTGCCAGCAGACAGGGCTACGAGCAGTACTTC.

The chain is built from TRBV5-1 and TRBJ2-1; D call uncertain. The germline CDR1 and CDR2 sequences are SGHRS and YFSETQ. The CDR3 runs to 14 residues. V was trimmed by 3 bases and J by 9 bases, leaving 16 bases between them. CDR3 nucleotides: TGCGCCAGCAGCTATCCTAGTGGGCAATCTGAGCAGTTCTTC. Translating it yields CASSYPSGQSEQFF.

This clone was observed a single time. The CDR3 bases are TGTGCCAGCAGCTCGAGCCGGGACAGGGTTGGGCATGAGCAGTTCTTC. It is translated as CASSSSRDRVGHEQFF. J is TRBJ2-1 and V is TRBV11-1; 9 bases map to TRBD1. CDR1 is SGHAT and CDR2 is FQDESV in the germline V gene (reference sequence). The CDR3 totals 16 residues. The V gene end was trimmed by 4 bases and the J gene end by 8 bases; junction bases not matched to a gene: 12.

V and J are TRBV4-2 and TRBJ2-2, with 7 bases fitting TRBD1. This CDR3 is built from 15 residues. With 2 bases clipped from V and 5 bases from J, the junction kept 5 bases outside the gene matches. Germline CDR1 reads LGHNA; CDR2 reads YNFKEQ. The DNA of the CDR3 is TGTGCCAGCAGCCAAAGACAGGGAGAAACCGGGGAGCTGTTTTTT. Encoded protein: CASSQRQGETGELFF.

The chain couples TRBV21-1 to TRBJ1-1; TRBD1 was called by the table and not checked on the DNA. TRBV21-1 is recorded as a pseudogene. There are 14 residues in the CDR3. The CDR3 sequence: CASSRGTVNTEAFF. CDR3 nucleotides: TGTGCCAGCAGCAGAGGGACAGTGAACACTGAAGCTTTCTTT.

For the CDR3, the DNA is TGTGCCAGCAGTTTAGGTGGCGATGGAAACACCATATATTTT. It codes for CASSLGGDGNTIYF. V gene TRBV28 combines with J gene TRBJ1-3; no clear D gene. With 2 bases removed from V and 3 bases from J, the gap between germline ends came to 8 bases. Germline V gene lookup returns CDR1 MDHEN and CDR2 SYDVKM. This CDR3 comprises 14 residues.

The rearrangement uses TRBV29-1 and TRBJ2-5, with a tentative D call TRBD1 (6 bases). The length of the CDR3 is 13 residues. V lost 4 bases and J lost 2, with 11 bases in between. Looked up from germline, CDR1 is SQVTM and CDR2 is ANQGSEA. The CDR3 coding sequence is TGCAGCGTTGGGACAGCACTTCAAGAGACCCAGTACTTC. Its translation is CSVGTALQETQYF. The full variable domain, rest sourced from reference TRBV29-1 and TRBJ2-5, is SAVISQKPSRDICQRGTSLTIQCQVDSQVTMMFWYRQQPGQSLTLIATANQGSEATYESGFVIDKFPISRPNLTFSTLTVSNMSPEDSSIYLCSVGTALQETQYFGPGTRLLVL.

The chain couples TRBV5-6 to TRBJ2-3; no reliable D call. V shed 0 bases and J shed 6 bases, with 8 bases lying between them. The CDR3 length is 13 residues. The germline V gene has CDR1 SGHDT and CDR2 YYEEEE. CDR3 in amino acids: CASSLDEWDTQYF. The CDR3 DNA reads TGTGCCAGCAGCTTGGATGAGTGGGATACGCAGTATTTT.